This T cell receptor beta chain was sequenced for a study of HIV-infected patients and healthy controls. A single record per CDR3 protein comes from TCRdb applying MiXCR to the 5' RACE reads. The data show almost 65,000 distinct CDR3 sequences, 19% seen once. CDR1 is SGHRS, CDR2 YFSETQ, per germline. Deletions cut 5 bases from V and 2 bases from J, with 16 bases between. CDR3 length equals 15 residues. The V and J genes are TRBV5-1 and TRBJ2-5; possible D gene TRBD1, 7 bases. Material: CD4+ T cells from blood. This receptor was taken from a human donor in good health. CDR3 loop: CASRRGTVGQETQYF. In DNA form, the CDR3 reads TGCGCCAGCAGACGGGGGACAGTGGGGCAAGAGACCCAGTACTTC.